What follows are 20 T cell receptor beta chains derived from one specimen sequenced in a study of OX40 agonist ivuxolimab in advanced cancers. Clones were read by immunoSEQ multiplex PCR, and TCRdb kept only the in-frame ones, dropping some. The repertoire includes over 60,000 clones, around 85% of them detected once, and 4% sits in the top ten. Sequences were derived from CD4+ or CD8+ T cells sorted from blood, sampled in a trial of the OX40 agonist ivuxolimab. These receptors were collected from an adult with an advanced solid tumor such as melanoma, head and neck, liver or kidney cancer.

This chain uses TRBV30 with TRBJ2-1; no clear D. Germline values: CDR1 GTSNPN, CDR2 SVGIG (reference sequence). The CDR3 contains 11 residues. The ends were cut back, 5 bases at V and 8 bases at J, with 10 bases in the middle. The CDR3 DNA reads as TGTGCCTGGGTCGCTGAGCATGAGCAGTTCTTC. Protein sequence: CAWVAEHEQFF. The full variable domain, its missing parts supplied by reference TRBV30 and TRBJ2-1, is SQTIHQWPATLVQPVGSPLSLECTVEGTSNPNLYWYRQAAGRGLQLLFYSVGIGQISSEVPQNLSASRPQDRQFILSSKKLLLSDSGFYLCAWVAEHEQFFGPGTRLTVL.

The chain carries TRBV7-8 and TRBJ2-3, with D possibly matching TRBD2 (6 bases). V lost 4 bases to trimming and J lost 2 bases, with 22 bases between them. The CDR3 totals 18 residues. CDR1 is SGHVS, CDR2 FQNEAQ, per germline. The CDR3 region is CASSSFRAQRAYTDTQYF. The CDR3 DNA reads as TGTGCCAGCAGCTCCTTCAGAGCACAGCGGGCTTACACAGATACGCAGTATTTT.

The chain employs TRBV7-3 and TRBJ2-6; TRBD1 aligns across 7 bases. J lost 4 bases, V lost 5 bases, and 8 bases had no gene match. Germline-derived CDR1 and CDR2 are SGHTA and FQGTGA. The CDR3 has 16 amino acids. CDR3 region: CASSRGGQLGANVLTF. The CDR3 bases are TGTGCCAGCAGCCGAGGGGGCCAGCTGGGGGCCAACGTCCTGACTTTC.

V and J are TRBV16 and TRBJ1-4; the D is unclear. This CDR3 is 14 amino acids long. The V gene lost 0 bases and the J gene lost 4 bases, with 6 bases spanning the gap. CDR1 KGHSY and CDR2 FQNENV come from the germline V gene. The CDR3 here is CASSQSRVNEKLFF. In nucleotides, the CDR3 is TGTGCCAGCAGCCAATCGAGAGTTAATGAAAAACTGTTTTTT.

The V gene is TRBV19, the J gene TRBJ2-1; perhaps TRBD2 as D (6 bases). V was trimmed by 6 bases and J by 0 bases, leaving 12 bases between them. CDR3 length: 15 amino acids. Germline values: CDR1 LNHDA, CDR2 SQIVND (reference sequence). The CDR3, as DNA: TGTGCCAGTAGCGGGACTGTCGGCTCCTACAATGAGCAGTTCTTC. Amino acids: CASSGTVGSYNEQFF.

The rearrangement links TRBV19 to TRBJ2-1; TRBD2 matches at 9 bases. Germline lookup yields CDR1 LNHDA and CDR2 SQIVND (reference sequence). The CDR3 consists of 18 residues. V gave up 5 bases and J gave up 3 bases; unmatched junction bases: 14. CDR3 nucleotide sequence: TGTGCCAGTAGTTCCTCCGGGACTAGCTTTATGGGCTACAATGAGCAGTTCTTC. Translation gives CASSSSGTSFMGYNEQFF.

Here the CDR3 reads CASRQGGSETQYF. The DNA for the CDR3 is TGTGCCAGCCGACAGGGAGGTAGTGAGACCCAGTACTTC. The rearrangement links TRBV7-2 to TRBJ2-5; D possibly corresponds to TRBD1 (7 bases). The CDR3 has 13 residues. Germline V gives CDR1 SGHTA, CDR2 FQGNSA. V lost 8 bases to trimming and J lost 5 bases, with 15 bases between them.

The chain joins TRBV13 to TRBJ2-7; D perhaps matches TRBD1 (5 bases). Germline V gene lookup returns CDR1 PRHDT and CDR2 FYEKMQ (reference sequence). V was clipped by 1 base and J by 6 bases, with 16 bases between them. The CDR3 consists of 15 residues. CDR3 amino acids: CASSLAFRGTSEQYF. The CDR3 region has the DNA TGTGCCAGCAGCTTAGCTTTTAGGGGAACATCCGAGCAGTACTTC.

The chain recombines TRBV5-1 with TRBJ2-3; D might be TRBD1 (5 bases). The CDR3 is 14 amino acids. Trimming left V 0 bases short and J 5 bases short, with 10 bases between. Per the germline V gene, CDR1 is SGHRS and CDR2 is YFSETQ. The DNA for the CDR3 is TGCGCCAGCAGCTTGGTGGGGCTTAAAGATACGCAGTATTTT. The encoded protein is CASSLVGLKDTQYF.

The chain uses TRBV7-2 and TRBJ2-3; D remains unclear. The V end lost 1 base, the J end lost 5 bases, and 4 bases lay between the germline ends. CDR3 length: 12 amino acids. The V gene's germline CDR1 is SGHTA and CDR2 FQGNSA. The CDR3 DNA sequence: TGTGCCAGCAGCTTAGTTATAGATACGCAGTATTTT. It is translated as CASSLVIDTQYF. The entire variable domain, with the rest obtained from reference TRBV7-2 and TRBJ2-3, is as follows: GAGVSQSPSNKVTEKGKDVELRCDPISGHTALYWYRQSLGQGLEFLIYFQGNSAPDKSGLPSDRFSAERTGGSVSTLTIQRTQQEDSAVYLCASSLVIDTQYFGPGTRLTVL.

This clone was counted between two and nine times. This rearrangement joins TRBV28 to TRBJ1-4; unclear D gene. Looked up from germline, CDR1 is MDHEN and CDR2 is SYDVKM. Between the trimmed V and J ends, which lost 7 bases and 6 bases, there was a span of 21 bases. This CDR3 is 16 amino acids long. The CDR3 region is CASNFKAGNPDEKLFF. CDR3 bases: TGTGCCAGCAATTTCAAGGCGGGCAACCCAGATGAAAAACTGTTTTTT.

The CDR3 sequence is CASSLIQGYNEQFF. The CDR3 DNA sequence: TGTGCCAGCAGCTTGATACAGGGCTACAATGAGCAGTTCTTC. The chain carries TRBV5-4 and TRBJ2-1; a possible D gene is TRBD1 (6 bases). The ends were cut back, 1 base at V and 3 bases at J, with 8 bases in the middle. CDR3 length: 14 amino acids. Germline assignment: CDR1 SGHNT and CDR2 YYREEE (reference sequence).

This rearrangement joins TRBV7-9 to TRBJ1-1; D remains ambiguous. With 4 bases removed from V and 5 bases from J, the gap between germline ends came to 8 bases. Germline CDR1 SEHNR, CDR2 FQNEAQ (reference sequence). The CDR3 totals 12 residues. CDR3 coding DNA: TGTGCCAGCAGCTCAGCGGGTACTGAAGCTTTCTTT. This translates into CASSSAGTEAFF.

In its sample, this clone was seen a few times. The chain carries TRBV7-2 and TRBJ1-5; no reliable D call. This CDR3 region has 15 residues. In germline, CDR1 is SGHTA, CDR2 FQGNSA. V lost 2 bases and J 4 bases, leaving 12 bases between the germline ends. The CDR3 spells CASSLSSLINQPQHF. The DNA for the CDR3 is TGTGCCAGCAGCTTAAGTTCCTTAATTAATCAGCCCCAGCATTTT.

The chain uses TRBV30 and TRBJ1-1, with no clear D. The CDR3 totals 13 residues. Per germline, CDR1 GTSNPN and CDR2 SVGIG (reference sequence). Trimming removed 2 bases at V and 0 bases at J, with 7 bases between. CDR3 nucleotide sequence: TGTGCCTGGAGTCCTTCATTGAACACTGAAGCTTTCTTT. This translates into CAWSPSLNTEAFF.

This clone occurred once. The chain couples TRBV6-6 to TRBJ1-5; D possibly corresponds to TRBD1 (5 bases). The V end was cut by 6 bases, the J end by 7 bases, with 13 bases between. The CDR3 has 13 amino acids. Germline lookup yields CDR1 MNHNY and CDR2 SVGAGI (reference sequence). The CDR3 region has the DNA TGTGCCAGCAGGAGGGGTCTAAAACAGCCCCAGCATTTT. Protein product: CASRRGLKQPQHF.

The V gene is TRBV9, the J gene TRBJ2-5, with D perhaps TRBD1 (6 bases). The V end lost 4 bases, the J end lost 5 bases, and 15 bases lay between the germline ends. There are 14 residues in the CDR3. Germline V lookup: CDR1 SGDLS, CDR2 YYNGEE. The DNA of the CDR3 is TGTGCCAGCAGCAAGGGACAAGTCCCCGAGACCCAGTACTTC. Encoded protein: CASSKGQVPETQYF.

The J gene is TRBJ2-2, the V gene TRBV9; the D is unclear. This CDR3 comprises 15 residues. V dropped 0 bases and J dropped 5 bases, with 11 bases sitting between them. Germline V lookup: CDR1 SGDLS, CDR2 YYNGEE. The CDR3 sequence is CASSVALTATGELFF. The CDR3 DNA is TGTGCCAGCAGCGTAGCTTTGACCGCTACCGGGGAGCTGTTTTTT.

V usage is TRBV12-5 and J usage is TRBJ1-2; no firm D call. This CDR3 comprises 13 residues. The ends were cut back, 5 bases at V and 4 bases at J, with 11 bases in the middle. Germline lookup yields CDR1 LGHNT and CDR2 FRNRAP. DNA of the CDR3: TGTGCTAGTGGTGACGGGTCTTTCTATGGCTACACCTTC. As protein: CASGDGSFYGYTF.

The rearrangement joins TRBV7-9 to TRBJ2-7, with 9 bases that match TRBD2. CDR1 SEHNR and CDR2 FQNEAQ come from the germline V gene (reference sequence). V lost 10 bases and J lost 2; bases outside the gene matches: 6. The CDR3 is 13 amino acids. DNA for the CDR3: TGTGCCACATCACCTAGCGGGACCTACGAGCAGTACTTC. Encoded protein: CATSPSGTYEQYF.